The entry that follows covers one T cell receptor beta chain sequence. Enrollment of patients from Seattle took place during active infection, with longitudinal follow-up. This specimen belongs to a study of blood T cell repertoires in COVID-19. Looking at the study overall: Whether acute or convalescent, the COVID-19 samples came from the United States, Italy and Spain. In each case, the material was cDNA or gDNA derived from T cells, B-cell-depleted T cells, or PBMCs.

The repertoire was sequenced with immunoSEQ multiplex PCR; TCRdb's copy has only in-frame clones and lacks some. Of a few hundred thousand clones detected, 90% appear once; the ten largest clones hold 6% to 7%. V was shortened by 5 bases and J by 2 bases, with 13 bases between the two germline ends. CDR1 is MDHEN, CDR2 SYDVKM, per germline. This CDR3 has 14 amino acids. The chain recombines TRBV28 with TRBJ2-7; D uncertain. Sequenced sample: peripheral blood. The clonotype was recovered from a woman in her 30s with COVID-19, enrolled during active disease. CDR3 region: CASSIPRPPYEQYF. DNA for the CDR3: TGTGCCAGCAGTATCCCGAGGCCTCCCTACGAGCAGTACTTC.